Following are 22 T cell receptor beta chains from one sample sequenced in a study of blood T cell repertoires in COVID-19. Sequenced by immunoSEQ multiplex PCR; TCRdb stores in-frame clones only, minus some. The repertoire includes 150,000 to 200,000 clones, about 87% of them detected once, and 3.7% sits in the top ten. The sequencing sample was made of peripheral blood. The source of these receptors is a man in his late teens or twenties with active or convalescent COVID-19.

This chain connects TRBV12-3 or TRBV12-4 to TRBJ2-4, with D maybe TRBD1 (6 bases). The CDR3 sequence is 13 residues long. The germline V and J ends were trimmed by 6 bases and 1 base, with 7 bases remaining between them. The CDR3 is CASSGQAKNIQYF. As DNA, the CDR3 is TGTGCCAGCAGCGGACAGGCCAAAAACATTCAGTACTTC.

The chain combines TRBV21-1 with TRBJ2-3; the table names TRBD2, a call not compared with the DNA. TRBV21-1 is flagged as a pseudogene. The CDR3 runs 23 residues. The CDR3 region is CASSKGPPWGSGRADYSTDTQYF. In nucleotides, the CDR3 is TGTGCCAGCAGCAAAGGACCCCCCTGGGGTAGCGGGAGGGCCGATTATAGCACAGATACGCAGTATTTT.

The CDR3 DNA is TGTGCCAGCAGTGACCTTGGACAGCCAGCCACTTGGAACACTGAAGCTTTCTTT. As protein: CASSDLGQPATWNTEAFF. V usage is TRBV2 and J usage is TRBJ1-1; D is possibly TRBD1 (6 bases). CDR3 length: 18 residues. CDR1 and CDR2 from the germline V gene are SNHLY and FYNNEI. Between the trimmed V and J ends, which lost 3 bases and 1 base, there was a span of 21 bases.

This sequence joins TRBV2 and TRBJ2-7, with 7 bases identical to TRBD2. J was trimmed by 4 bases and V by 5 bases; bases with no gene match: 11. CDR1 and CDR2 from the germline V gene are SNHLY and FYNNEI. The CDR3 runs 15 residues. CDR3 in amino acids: CASSPGLGRAYEQYV. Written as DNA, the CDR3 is TGTGCCAGCAGTCCCGGACTAGGCCGAGCTTACGAGCAGTACGTC.

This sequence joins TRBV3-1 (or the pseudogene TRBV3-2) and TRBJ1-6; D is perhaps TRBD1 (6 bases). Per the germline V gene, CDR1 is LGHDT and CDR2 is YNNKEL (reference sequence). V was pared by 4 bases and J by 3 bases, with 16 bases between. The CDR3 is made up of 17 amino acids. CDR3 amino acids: CASSPLPPGVYNSPLHF. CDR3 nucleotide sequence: TGTGCCAGCAGCCCCCTCCCCCCAGGGGTCTATAATTCACCCCTCCACTTT.

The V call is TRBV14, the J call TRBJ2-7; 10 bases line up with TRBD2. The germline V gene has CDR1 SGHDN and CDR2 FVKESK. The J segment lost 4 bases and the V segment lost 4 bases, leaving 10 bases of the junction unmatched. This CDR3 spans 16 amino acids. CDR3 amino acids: CASSPASSGRRYEQYF. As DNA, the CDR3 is TGTGCCAGCAGCCCCGCATCTAGCGGGAGAAGGTACGAGCAGTACTTC.

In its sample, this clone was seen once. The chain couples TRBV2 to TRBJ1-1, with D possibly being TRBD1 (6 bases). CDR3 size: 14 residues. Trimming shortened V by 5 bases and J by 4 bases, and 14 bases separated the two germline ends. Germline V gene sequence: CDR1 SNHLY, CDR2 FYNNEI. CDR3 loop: CASSRGGAGTEAFF. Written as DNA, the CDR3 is TGTGCCAGCAGTCGGGGGGGCGCGGGCACTGAAGCTTTCTTT.

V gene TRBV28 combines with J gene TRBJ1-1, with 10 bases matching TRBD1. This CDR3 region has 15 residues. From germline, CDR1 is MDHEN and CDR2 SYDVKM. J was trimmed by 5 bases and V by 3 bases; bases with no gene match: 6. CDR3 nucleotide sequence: TGTGCCAGCAGTTTGGGACAGGGGTTTGGGACTGAAGCTTTCTTT. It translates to CASSLGQGFGTEAFF.

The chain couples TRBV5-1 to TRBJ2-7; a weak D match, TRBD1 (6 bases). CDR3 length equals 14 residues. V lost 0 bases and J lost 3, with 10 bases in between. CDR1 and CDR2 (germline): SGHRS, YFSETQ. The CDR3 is CASSLVDSFYEQYF. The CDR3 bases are TGCGCCAGCAGCTTGGTGGACAGCTTCTACGAGCAGTACTTC.

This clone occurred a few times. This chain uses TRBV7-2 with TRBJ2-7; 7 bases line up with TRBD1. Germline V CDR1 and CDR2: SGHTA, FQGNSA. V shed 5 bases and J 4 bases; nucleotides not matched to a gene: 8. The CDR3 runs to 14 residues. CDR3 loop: CASSQTGQIYEQYF. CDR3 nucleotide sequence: TGTGCCAGCAGCCAGACGGGACAGATTTACGAGCAGTACTTC.

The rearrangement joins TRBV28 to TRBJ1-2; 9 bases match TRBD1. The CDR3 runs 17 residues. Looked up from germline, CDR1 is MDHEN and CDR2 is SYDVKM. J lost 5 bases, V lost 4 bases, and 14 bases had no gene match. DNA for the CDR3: TGTGCCAGCAGTTCCTACATAACCCGGGACAGGGCTTATGGCTACACCTTC. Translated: CASSSYITRDRAYGYTF.

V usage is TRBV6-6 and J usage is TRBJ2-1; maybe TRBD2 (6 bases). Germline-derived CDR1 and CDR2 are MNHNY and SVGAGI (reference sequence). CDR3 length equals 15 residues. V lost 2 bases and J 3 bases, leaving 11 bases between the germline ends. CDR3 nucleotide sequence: TGTGCCAGCAGTTACGAGTCGGGAGTCTACAATGAGCAGTTCTTC. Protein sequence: CASSYESGVYNEQFF.

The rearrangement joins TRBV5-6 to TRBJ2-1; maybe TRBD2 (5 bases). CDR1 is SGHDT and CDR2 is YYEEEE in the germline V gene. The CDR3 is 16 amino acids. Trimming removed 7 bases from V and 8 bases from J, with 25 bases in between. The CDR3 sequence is CASGSGFGQVVDEQFF. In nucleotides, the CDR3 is TGTGCCAGCGGAAGCGGTTTTGGGCAAGTAGTCGATGAGCAGTTCTTC. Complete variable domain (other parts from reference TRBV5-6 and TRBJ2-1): DAGVTQSPTHLIKTRGQQVTLRCSPKSGHDTVSWYQQALGQGPQFIFQYYEEEERQRGNFPDRFSGHQFPNYSSELNVNALLLGDSALYLCASGSGFGQVVDEQFFGPGTRLTVL.

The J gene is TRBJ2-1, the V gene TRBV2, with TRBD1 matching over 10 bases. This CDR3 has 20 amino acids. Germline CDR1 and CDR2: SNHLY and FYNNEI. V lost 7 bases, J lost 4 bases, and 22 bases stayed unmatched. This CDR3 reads CASNLPGQGYPQPTYNEQFF. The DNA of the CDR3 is TGTGCCAGCAATCTTCCGGGACAGGGGTACCCACAACCTACTTACAATGAGCAGTTCTTC.

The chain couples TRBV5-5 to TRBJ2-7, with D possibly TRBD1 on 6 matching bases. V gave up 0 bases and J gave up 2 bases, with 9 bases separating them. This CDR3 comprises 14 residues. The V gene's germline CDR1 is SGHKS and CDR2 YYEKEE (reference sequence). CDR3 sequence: CASSLAGHTYEQYV. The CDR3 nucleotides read TGTGCCAGCAGCTTGGCGGGACACACCTACGAGCAGTACGTC.

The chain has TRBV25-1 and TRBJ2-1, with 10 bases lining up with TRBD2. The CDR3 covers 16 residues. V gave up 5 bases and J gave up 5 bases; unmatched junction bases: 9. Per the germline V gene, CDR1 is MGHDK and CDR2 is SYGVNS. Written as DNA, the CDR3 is TGTGCCAGCAGTCCGTTAACTAGCGGGGTCAACAATGAGCAGTTCTTC. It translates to CASSPLTSGVNNEQFF.

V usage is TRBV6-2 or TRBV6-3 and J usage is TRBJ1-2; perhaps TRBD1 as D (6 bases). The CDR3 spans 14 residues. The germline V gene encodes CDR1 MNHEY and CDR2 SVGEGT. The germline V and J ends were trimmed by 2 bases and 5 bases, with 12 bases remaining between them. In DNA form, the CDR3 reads TGTGCCAGCAGTTACGACAGGTCCCGTTATGGCTACACCTTC. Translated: CASSYDRSRYGYTF.

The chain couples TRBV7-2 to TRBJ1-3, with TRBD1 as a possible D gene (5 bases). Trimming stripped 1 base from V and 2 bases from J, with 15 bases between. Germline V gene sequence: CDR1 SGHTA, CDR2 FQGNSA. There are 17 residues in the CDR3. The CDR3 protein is CASSLGGVAGTGNTIYF. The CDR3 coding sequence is TGTGCCAGCAGCTTAGGCGGGGTAGCAGGGACTGGAAACACCATATATTTT.

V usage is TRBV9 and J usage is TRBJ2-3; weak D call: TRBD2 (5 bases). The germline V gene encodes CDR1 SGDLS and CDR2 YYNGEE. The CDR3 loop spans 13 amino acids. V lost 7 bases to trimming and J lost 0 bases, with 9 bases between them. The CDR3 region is CASRGSSTDTQYF. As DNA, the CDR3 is TGTGCCAGCCGGGGTTCTAGCACAGATACGCAGTATTTT.

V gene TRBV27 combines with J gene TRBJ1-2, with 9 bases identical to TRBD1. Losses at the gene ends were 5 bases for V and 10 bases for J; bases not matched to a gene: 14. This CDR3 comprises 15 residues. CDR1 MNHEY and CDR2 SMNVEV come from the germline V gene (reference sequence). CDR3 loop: CASSGLRDRDPHYTF. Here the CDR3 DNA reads TGTGCCAGCAGTGGCCTGCGGGACAGGGACCCCCACTACACCTTC.

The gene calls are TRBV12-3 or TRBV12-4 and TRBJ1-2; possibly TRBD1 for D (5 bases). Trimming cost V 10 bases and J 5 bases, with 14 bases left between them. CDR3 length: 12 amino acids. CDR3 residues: CATGGRGYGYTF. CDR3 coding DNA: TGTGCCACCGGGGGACGGGGGTATGGCTACACCTTC.

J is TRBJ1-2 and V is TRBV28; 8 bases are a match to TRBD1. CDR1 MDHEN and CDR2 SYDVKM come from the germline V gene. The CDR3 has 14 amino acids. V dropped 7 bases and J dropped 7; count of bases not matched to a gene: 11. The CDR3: CASIKGQVSSGYTF. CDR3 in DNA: TGTGCCAGCATAAAGGGACAGGTTTCTTCTGGCTACACCTTC.